This T cell receptor (beta chain) was observed in a study of Ad26.COV2.S vaccination and SARS-CoV-2 variants. As for the study in general: Within the COV1001 Ad26.COV2.S trial arm, the donor was enrolled. Once or twice, 56 days apart, Ad26.COV2.S was delivered intramuscularly.

Germline trimming cut 3 bases from V and 7 bases from J; bases unmatched to any gene: 0. This CDR3 spans 12 amino acids. CDR1 is MNHEY and CDR2 is SMNVEV in the germline V gene (reference sequence). Study results and limitations: Spike-specific TCR breadth was greater after Ad26.COV2.S than placebo.

Profiled with immunoSEQ multiplex PCR; TCRdb holds only in-frame clones, not every one. The sample records some 400,000 clones, around nine tenths being singletons. Of note for this clone: Its antigen is unidentified.

Treatment of the sample: some 20 received Ad26.COV2.S at low or high dose, single or two shots; about 5 received placebo; per-sample allocation not given. Sampling occurred on day 63 after the first vaccine or placebo injection. The sample here was peripheral blood, taken in a trial of Ad26.COV2.S vaccine versus placebo. The TCR comes from a person aged 18-60 years who received the Ad26.COV2.S COVID-19 vaccine or a placebo. The gene calls are TRBV27 and TRBJ2-1; 7 positions agree with TRBD1. DNA for the CDR3: TGTGCCAGCAGTTTGACAGGGAATGAGCAGTTCTTC. The encoded protein is CASSLTGNEQFF.